This T cell receptor beta chain was recovered during a study of vaccination and CD4 T cells after COVID-19. Study background: Samples were taken after vaccination, a median of approximately 70 days after dose two, with a range of 14 to 241. Study-wide points: The median SARS-CoV-2-reactive clonotype number increased from approximately 21 to 38, without statistical significance.

This clonotype was found a few times. The antigen remains unidentified. This CDR3 contains 17 residues. The V and J ends lost 6 bases and 1 base respectively, with 22 bases between them. Germline V gives CDR1 MNHEY, CDR2 SVGEGT. MiXCR, run by TCRdb on the PCR reads, gives a single entry per CDR3 protein. The table includes approximately 20,000 distinct CDR3 sequences, roughly three fifths detected once. This receptor was taken from a human donor who had recovered from COVID-19. Sequencing used CD4+ T cells from blood, obtained before SARS-CoV-2 vaccination. This rearrangement joins TRBV6-2 or TRBV6-3 to TRBJ2-7; a weak D match, TRBD1 (8 bases). CDR3 nucleotide sequence: TGTGCCAGCAGGGACACAGGGGGGTCTAGCGGTTCCTACGAGCAGTACTTC. Amino acid sequence: CASRDTGGSSGSYEQYF.